These T cell receptor beta chains were read from a single sample in a study of human T cells and chemical hapten exposure. From the RACE reads, TCRdb called clonotypes with MiXCR, one entry per CDR3 protein. This table holds some 120,000 distinct CDR3 sequences, 12% found once. The material was whole blood, obtained in connection with sensitization to the hapten diphenylcyclopropenone (DPC). The source is a woman in her 50s with alopecia areata. Some clones in this sample may be carry-over from other donors' samples. The conserved cysteine and the conserved F or W are not part of the CDR3 here.

j_gene: TRBJ2-3
v_gene: TRBV4-2
len: 15
CDR3aa: ASSQVMASGGTDTQY

j_gene: TRBJ2-7
v_gene: TRBV5-1
len: 14
CDR3aa: ASSLSSTGGQHEQY

j_gene: TRBJ1-1
v_gene: TRBV18
len: 11
CDR3aa: ASLQGMRTEAF

j_gene: TRBJ2-7
v_gene: TRBV20-1
len: 13
CDR3aa: SAASLAGVSYEQY

j_gene: TRBJ1-1
v_gene: TRBV6-5
len: 15
CDR3aa: ASSYSRTGALNTEAF

j_gene: TRBJ2-1
v_gene: TRBV4-2
len: 13
CDR3aa: ASSQTGSSYNEQF

j_gene: TRBJ2-6
v_gene: TRBV6-6
len: 13
CDR3aa: ASKPGGSGANVLT

j_gene: TRBJ2-3
v_gene: TRBV28
len: 10
CDR3aa: ASSLKGLGQY

j_gene: TRBJ2-3
v_gene: TRBV28
len: 12
CDR3aa: ASSRGAAGYTQY

j_gene: TRBJ1-4
v_gene: TRBV18
len: 12
CDR3aa: ASSMDRTNEKLF

j_gene: TRBJ2-2
v_gene: TRBV29-1
len: 11
CDR3aa: SVYTGFTGELF

j_gene: TRBJ1-2
v_gene: TRBV14
len: 10
CDR3aa: ATRQFSYGYT

j_gene: TRBJ2-1
v_gene: TRBV12-3/TRBV12-4
len: 13
CDR3aa: ASSGRAQIADEQF

j_gene: TRBJ1-1
v_gene: TRBV29-1
len: 10
CDR3aa: SAQGQNTEAF

j_gene: TRBJ1-2
v_gene: TRBV5-1
len: 12
CDR3aa: ASSLADTDYGYT

j_gene: TRBJ1-5
v_gene: TRBV7-8
len: 10
CDR3aa: ASSFSGQPQH

j_gene: TRBJ2-3
v_gene: TRBV10-3
len: 14
CDR3aa: AISDRSSGTTDTQY

j_gene: TRBJ2-3
v_gene: TRBV24-1
len: 11
CDR3aa: ATSGLITDTQY

j_gene: TRBJ1-4
v_gene: TRBV19
len: 14
CDR3aa: ASSPLPGQGTEKLF

j_gene: TRBJ2-3
v_gene: TRBV5-1
len: 14
CDR3aa: ASREMREGGTDTQY

j_gene: TRBJ2-6
v_gene: TRBV28
len: 15
CDR3aa: AGSSGDTAFGANVLT

j_gene: TRBJ1-1
v_gene: TRBV18
len: 12
CDR3aa: ASSPVSRNTEAF

j_gene: TRBJ2-1
v_gene: TRBV7-2
len: 13
CDR3aa: ASSLNPGLLSEQF

j_gene: TRBJ2-2
v_gene: TRBV6-2/TRBV6-3
len: 12
CDR3aa: ASRRTSIWGELF

j_gene: TRBJ1-5
v_gene: TRBV12-3/TRBV12-4
len: 12
CDR3aa: ASQRLQGDQPQH

j_gene: TRBJ2-3
v_gene: TRBV12-3/TRBV12-4
len: 9
CDR3aa: ASSFQHTQY

j_gene: TRBJ1-1
v_gene: TRBV5-4
len: 11
CDR3aa: ASSTTGYPEAF

j_gene: TRBJ1-1
v_gene: TRBV2
len: 13
CDR3aa: ASSEGQAGSPEAF

j_gene: TRBJ2-2
v_gene: TRBV7-2
len: 13
CDR3aa: ASSSWLADTGELF

j_gene: TRBJ1-1
v_gene: TRBV29-1
len: 9
CDR3aa: SVARGDEAF

j_gene: TRBJ1-5
v_gene: TRBV20-1
len: 13
CDR3aa: SATPGAPGNQPQH

j_gene: TRBJ2-1
v_gene: TRBV12-3/TRBV12-4
len: 13
CDR3aa: ASRRTSGRAGEQF

j_gene: TRBJ1-6
v_gene: TRBV20-1
len: 13
CDR3aa: SAQPDILYNSPLH

j_gene: TRBJ1-1
v_gene: TRBV20-1
len: 12
CDR3aa: SATGTGRNTEAF

j_gene: TRBJ2-7
v_gene: TRBV6-5
len: 12
CDR3aa: ASSSGGGAYEQY

j_gene: TRBJ1-1
v_gene: TRBV12-3/TRBV12-4
len: 12
CDR3aa: ASSFAGQNTEAF

j_gene: TRBJ2-7
v_gene: TRBV5-5
len: 12
CDR3aa: ASSLLTETYEQY

j_gene: TRBJ2-3
v_gene: TRBV7-2
len: 13
CDR3aa: ASSLVPSGTDTQY

j_gene: TRBJ2-5
v_gene: TRBV10-1
len: 12
CDR3aa: ASSEQGIRETQY

j_gene: TRBJ2-3
v_gene: TRBV28
len: 9
CDR3aa: ASRYTDTQY

j_gene: TRBJ2-3
v_gene: TRBV4-2
len: 14
CDR3aa: ASSQQLAGDRDTQY

j_gene: TRBJ1-5
v_gene: TRBV28
len: 13
CDR3aa: ASSFETGGNQPQH

j_gene: TRBJ2-7
v_gene: TRBV29-1
len: 11
CDR3aa: SVAPRAIYEQY

j_gene: TRBJ2-7
v_gene: TRBV28
len: 12
CDR3aa: ASSSTMKGKGQY

j_gene: TRBJ2-6
v_gene: TRBV20-1
len: 16
CDR3aa: SAVHGWDRHSGANVLT

j_gene: TRBJ2-7
v_gene: TRBV5-4
len: 12
CDR3aa: ASSLATTSYEQY

j_gene: TRBJ2-1
v_gene: TRBV2
len: 14
CDR3aa: ASRATALSSYNEQF

j_gene: TRBJ1-2
v_gene: TRBV20-1
len: 11
CDR3aa: SARGGGNYGYT

j_gene: TRBJ2-3
v_gene: TRBV2
len: 12
CDR3aa: ASSRTSLVDTQY